Described below is a single T cell receptor (beta chain) sequence and its context. V lost 3 bases and J 3 bases, leaving 14 bases between the germline ends. The CDR3 is 15 amino acids. Germline CDR1 SNHLY, CDR2 FYNNEI. This entry is derived from a study of CD8+CD57+ T cells in acquired aplastic anemia. Genomic DNA, serving as template, underwent TCR beta VDJ and CDR3 profiling. From the reads, TCRdb called clonotypes with MiXCR, one entry per CDR3 protein. This sample has roughly 130,000 distinct CDR3 sequences, with roughly 50% found just once. Input material: sorted CD4+, CD8+, or CD8+CD57+ T cells (not recorded which) from PBMCs. V gene TRBV2 combines with J gene TRBJ1-2; possible D gene TRBD1, 6 bases. The receptor was isolated from a human donor in good health, serving as a control. The CDR3 sequence: CASSDKRGNDYGYTF. Written as DNA, the CDR3 is TGTGCCAGCAGTGACAAGAGGGGGAATGACTATGGCTACACCTTC. Full variable domain (rest looked up from reference TRBV2 and TRBJ1-2): EPEVTQTPSHQVTQMGQEVILRCVPISNHLYFYWYRQILGQKVEFLVSFYNNEISEKSEIFDDQFSVERPDGSNFTLKIRSTKLEDSAMYFCASSDKRGNDYGYTFGSGTRLTVV.